A single sample is the source of the 24 T cell receptor beta chains below, sequenced in a study of shared clonotypes between healthy human individuals. Positive CCR7 selection of CD45RO-negative cells yielded the naive CD8 cells, and terminally differentiated effector memory CD45RA+ cells were excluded. Only in-frame clones appear in the TCRdb table, and some are missing; sequencing was by immunoSEQ multiplex PCR. This sample yields over 2,000,000 clones, of which 90% to 95% are seen a single time; around 1.8% belongs to the top ten. Input material: naive CD8+ T cells from PBMCs. These receptors were obtained from a man between 18 and 29 years old in good health. Some clones in this sample may be carry-over from other donors' samples.

This rearrangement joins TRBV27 to TRBJ1-1; TRBD1 aligns across 9 bases. The CDR3 spans 15 residues. The germline V gene encodes CDR1 MNHEY and CDR2 SMNVEV (reference sequence). V trimming: 4 bases; J trimming: 2 bases; junction bases outside the gene matches: 5. The CDR3 DNA reads TGTGCCAGCAGTTCCCGGGACAGGGCTAACACTGAAGCTTTCTTT. This gives the protein CASSSRDRANTEAFF.

This sequence joins TRBV11-2 and TRBJ2-7; 10 bases line up with TRBD2. This CDR3 contains 16 residues. Germline-derived CDR1 and CDR2 are SGHAT and FQNNGV. The trim removed 5 bases at V and 2 bases at J, leaving 9 bases unmatched. CDR3 sequence reads: CASSDSSGRNPYEQYF. The CDR3 nucleotides are TGTGCCAGCAGCGACAGTAGCGGGAGGAACCCCTACGAGCAGTACTTC.

The sample holds a few counts of this clone. J is TRBJ1-2 and V is TRBV7-9, with unresolved D. The V gene lost 3 bases and the J gene lost 6 bases, with 17 bases spanning the gap. The germline V gene encodes CDR1 SEHNR and CDR2 FQNEAQ (reference sequence). The CDR3 covers 15 residues. CDR3 loop: CASSFIGPGKDGYTF. CDR3 bases: TGTGCCAGCAGCTTCATCGGTCCGGGGAAAGATGGCTACACCTTC.

This clone was counted once. The same CDR3 arises from other DNA sequences in this sample as well. V usage is TRBV6-1 and J usage is TRBJ1-2; D unclear. In germline, CDR1 is MNHNS, CDR2 SASEGT. The CDR3 is 13 amino acids. V dropped 3 bases and J dropped 2 bases, with 7 bases sitting between them. In DNA form, the CDR3 reads TGTGCCAGCAGTGACAGACCAAACTATGGCTACACCTTC. This gives the protein CASSDRPNYGYTF.

The chain is built from TRBV10-3 and TRBJ2-1, with 11 positions matching TRBD2. Trimming at V came to 9 bases and at J to 6 bases, leaving 10 bases not matched to a gene. This CDR3 has 15 residues. CDR1 ENHRY and CDR2 SYGVKD come from the germline V gene. CDR3 nucleotide sequence: TGTGCCATAGGACGACTAGCGGGACTTATCAATGAGCAGTTCTTC. Translating gives CAIGRLAGLINEQFF.

V usage is TRBV7-2 and J usage is TRBJ1-1; 7 positions agree with TRBD1. Per the germline V gene, CDR1 is SGHTA and CDR2 is FQGNSA. CDR3 length: 14 residues. V was pared by 1 base and J by 6 bases, with 5 bases of the junction left unmatched. CDR3 sequence: CASSLEGQGAEAFF. The DNA of the CDR3 is TGTGCCAGCAGCTTAGAGGGCCAGGGGGCTGAAGCTTTCTTT.

This chain joins TRBV5-1 and TRBJ2-3; 9 bases fit TRBD2. There are 18 residues in the CDR3. V trimming: 0 bases; J trimming: 2 bases; junction bases outside the gene matches: 10. Germline assignment: CDR1 SGHRS and CDR2 YFSETQ. The CDR3 DNA reads TGCGCCAGCAGCTTGGCCGGGCTAGCGGGATTGGTCACAGATACGCAGTATTTT. This translates into CASSLAGLAGLVTDTQYF.

The chain uses TRBV20-1 and TRBJ2-7; no reliable D call. Germline-derived CDR1 and CDR2 are DFQATT and SNEGSKA (reference sequence). V dropped 5 bases and J dropped 6 bases, with 11 bases sitting between them. The CDR3 loop spans 11 amino acids. The CDR3 is CSADERSEQYF. DNA of the CDR3: TGCAGTGCTGACGAAAGGTCCGAGCAGTACTTC.

This clone was detected once. This chain joins TRBV7-9 and TRBJ2-3, with a tentative D call TRBD1 (6 bases). Germline V CDR1 and CDR2: SEHNR, FQNEAQ (reference sequence). V was cut by 4 bases and J by 4 bases, with 18 bases left in between. This CDR3 spans 16 amino acids. CDR3 DNA: TGTGCCAGCAGCTCTAGACCAGGGGCTATCGCAGATACGCAGTATTTT. Translated, it gives CASSSRPGAIADTQYF. Full variable domain (missing parts from reference TRBV7-9 and TRBJ2-3): DTGVSQNPRHKITKRGQNVTFRCDPISEHNRLYWYRQTLGQGPEFLTYFQNEAQLEKSRLLSDRFSAERPKGSFSTLEIQRTEQGDSAMYLCASSSRPGAIADTQYFGPGTRLTVL.

The V and J genes are TRBV30 and TRBJ2-5; 7 bases align to TRBD2. V was clipped by 3 bases and J by 4 bases; unmatched bases: 11. Germline assignment: CDR1 GTSNPN and CDR2 SVGIG (reference sequence). This CDR3 has 15 amino acids. This CDR3 is CAWSFRPGGPETQYF. CDR3 bases: TGTGCCTGGAGCTTTCGACCGGGAGGTCCAGAGACCCAGTACTTC.

The genes are TRBV7-9 and TRBJ2-1; 9 bases agree with TRBD2. The CDR3 runs to 16 residues. V gave up 7 bases and J gave up 5 bases; unmatched junction bases: 12. Germline V gene data show CDR1 as SEHNR and CDR2 as FQNEAQ (reference sequence). The DNA of the CDR3 is TGTGCCAGCATCCGCCCGGGACTAGCCCCAGACAATGAGCAGTTCTTC. Its translation: CASIRPGLAPDNEQFF.

V usage is TRBV28 and J usage is TRBJ1-5, with D possibly matching TRBD1 (5 bases). The CDR3 has 15 residues. Germline assignment: CDR1 MDHEN and CDR2 SYDVKM. V lost 3 bases, J lost 3 bases, and 12 bases lay in between. The CDR3 spells CASSLGPGYNQPQHF. The CDR3 nucleotides read TGTGCCAGCAGTTTGGGTCCAGGGTACAATCAGCCCCAGCATTTT. The full variable domain, rest sourced from reference TRBV28 and TRBJ1-5, is DVKVTQSSRYLVKRTGEKVFLECVQDMDHENMFWYRQDPGLGLRLIYFSYDVKMKEKGDIPEGYSVSREKKERFSLILESASTNQTSMYLCASSLGPGYNQPQHFGDGTRLSIL.

V and J are TRBV2 and TRBJ2-5; D remains unclear. CDR1 is SNHLY, CDR2 FYNNEI, per germline. This CDR3 is built from 15 residues. Trimming took off 7 bases at V and 7 bases at J, with 22 bases between the two ends. CDR3 loop: CASIPRKSLSGTQYF. As DNA, the CDR3 is TGTGCCAGCATACCCCGCAAGAGCCTGTCTGGGACCCAGTACTTC.

V gene TRBV7-8 combines with J gene TRBJ2-7; 9 bases align to TRBD1. V lost 6 bases and J lost 4; bases outside the gene matches: 7. CDR3 length: 14 residues. Germline values: CDR1 SGHVS, CDR2 FQNEAQ. The CDR3 loop is CASSPWGQGYEQYF. The CDR3 DNA sequence: TGTGCCAGCAGTCCTTGGGGACAGGGATACGAGCAGTACTTC.

In regard to this clone: Other nucleotide sequences in the sample specify the same CDR3. The gene calls are TRBV27 and TRBJ2-2, with 7 bases that match TRBD1. Germline V CDR1 and CDR2: MNHEY, SMNVEV (reference sequence). The junction had 5 bases not matched to a gene; V was cut back by 5 bases and J by 2 bases. The CDR3 sequence is 15 residues long. CDR3 nucleotides: TGTGCCAGCAGTCTAGGGACAGCCAACACCGGGGAGCTGTTTTTT. Translating gives CASSLGTANTGELFF.

This chain uses TRBV28 with TRBJ2-7; 9 bases map to TRBD1. The CDR3 totals 14 residues. J was trimmed by 5 bases and V by 6 bases; bases with no gene match: 8. Germline assignment: CDR1 MDHEN and CDR2 SYDVKM. This CDR3 is CASRGQGNGNEQYF. The CDR3 DNA follows: TGTGCCAGCAGAGGACAGGGGAATGGAAACGAGCAGTACTTC. Full variable domain (outside the CDR3, taken from reference TRBV28 and TRBJ2-7): DVKVTQSSRYLVKRTGEKVFLECVQDMDHENMFWYRQDPGLGLRLIYFSYDVKMKEKGDIPEGYSVSREKKERFSLILESASTNQTSMYLCASRGQGNGNEQYFGPGTRLTVT.

V usage is TRBV7-2 and J usage is TRBJ2-7; D possibly corresponds to TRBD2 (5 bases). The germline gives CDR1 SGHTA, CDR2 FQGNSA. This CDR3 spans 14 amino acids. V gave up 1 base and J gave up 2 bases, with 9 bases separating them. CDR3 protein: CASSLVDLTYEQYF. The CDR3 nucleotides are TGTGCCAGCAGCTTAGTGGACTTAACCTACGAGCAGTACTTC.

This rearrangement joins TRBV4-1 to TRBJ1-1; tentatively, D is TRBD1 (5 bases). Germline lookup yields CDR1 MGHRA and CDR2 YSYEKL. V was shortened by 2 bases and J by 0 bases, with 10 bases between the two germline ends. The length of the CDR3 is 15 residues. The CDR3 is CASSQIRVMNTEAFF. The CDR3 DNA reads as TGCGCCAGCAGCCAAATCAGGGTGATGAACACTGAAGCTTTCTTT.

The chain couples TRBV4-1 to TRBJ2-3; TRBD2 matches 7 bases. This CDR3 has 11 residues. V gave up 4 bases and J gave up 9 bases; unmatched junction bases: 1. CDR1 and CDR2 (germline): MGHRA, YSYEKL. This chain's CDR3 is CASSPGLTQYF. CDR3 nucleotide sequence: TGCGCCAGCAGCCCGGGACTAACGCAGTATTTT.

Note on this clone: The same CDR3 is also encoded by other DNA sequences in this sample. CDR3 in DNA: TGCGCCAGCAGTGAGGGGAGGGTGAATGAGCAGTTCTTC. Translating gives CASSEGRVNEQFF. This chain uses TRBV10-2 with TRBJ2-1; 7 positions agree with TRBD2. The length of the CDR3 is 13 residues. After removal of 2 bases from V and 7 bases from J, the junction contained 2 bases not matched to a gene. In germline, CDR1 is WSHSY, CDR2 SAAADI.

This chain links TRBV28 with TRBJ2-7; 8 nucleotides line up with TRBD2. The V gene end was trimmed by 10 bases and the J gene end by 4 bases; junction bases not matched to a gene: 12. The CDR3 sequence is 14 residues long. Germline CDR1 reads MDHEN; CDR2 reads SYDVKM. CDR3 protein: CATLPAGEFYEQYF. CDR3 bases: TGTGCCACCCTTCCAGCGGGGGAGTTTTACGAGCAGTACTTC.

This clone was recorded once. The chain combines TRBV29-1 with TRBJ1-1; a possible D gene is TRBD1 (5 bases). This CDR3 is built from 14 residues. V lost 6 bases and J 1 base, leaving 15 bases between the germline ends. From germline, CDR1 is SQVTM and CDR2 ANQGSEA. The CDR3 DNA is TGCAGCGTCGCGGCGGGACTTAAGAACACTGAAGCTTTCTTT. It is translated as CSVAAGLKNTEAFF. The complete variable domain, with remaining parts taken from reference TRBV29-1 and TRBJ1-1, reads SAVISQKPSRDICQRGTSLTIQCQVDSQVTMMFWYRQQPGQSLTLIATANQGSEATYESGFVIDKFPISRPNLTFSTLTVSNMSPEDSSIYLCSVAAGLKNTEAFFGQGTRLTVV.

The rearrangement joins TRBV27 to TRBJ1-4; D uncertain. Germline V gene lookup returns CDR1 MNHEY and CDR2 SMNVEV (reference sequence). The CDR3 runs 20 residues. The V and J ends lost 1 base and 0 bases respectively, with 21 bases between them. The CDR3 DNA reads TGTGCCAGCAGTTTATACGGCAGTGGATGGGGTACCGCAACTAATGAAAAACTGTTTTTT. Protein: CASSLYGSGWGTATNEKLFF.

The chain recombines TRBV7-9 with TRBJ1-2; D perhaps matches TRBD1 (5 bases). Trimming stripped 5 bases from V and 2 bases from J, with 15 bases between. CDR3 length: 15 amino acids. Germline CDR1 reads SEHNR; CDR2 reads FQNEAQ (reference sequence). CDR3 protein: CASSPPRGINYGYTF. As DNA, the CDR3 is TGTGCCAGCAGCCCGCCGAGGGGAATAAACTATGGCTACACCTTC. Looking up the rest from reference TRBV7-9 and TRBJ1-2 gives the full variable domain: DTGVSQNPRHKITKRGQNVTFRCDPISEHNRLYWYRQTLGQGPEFLTYFQNEAQLEKSRLLSDRFSAERPKGSFSTLEIQRTEQGDSAMYLCASSPPRGINYGYTFGSGTRLTVV.